These 25 T cell receptor beta chains came from one sample sequenced in a study of cytomegalovirus exposure and HLA in healthy donors. Assay: immunoSEQ multiplex PCR; the TCRdb copy retains only in-frame clones and omits some. The sample yields roughly 250,000 clones, around 86% seen once. Material for sequencing was PBMCs. The source is a woman aged 25 to 45 in good health and CMV-seropositive.

This clone appeared a few times. This chain connects TRBV5-1 to TRBJ1-2; 7 bases agree with TRBD1. Trimming took 5 bases from V and 10 from J; bases not matched to a gene: 11. Germline loops: CDR1 SGHRS, CDR2 YFSETQ. The CDR3 consists of 13 residues. CDR3 DNA sequence: TGCGCCAGCAGACTCGACAGGGTAGAAGTCTACACCTTC. It translates to CASRLDRVEVYTF.

This chain links TRBV30 with TRBJ1-1; perhaps TRBD1 as D (5 bases). Trimming shortened V by 6 bases and J by 10 bases, and 33 bases separated the two germline ends. The CDR3 has 17 amino acids. The V gene's germline CDR1 is GTSNPN and CDR2 SVGIG (reference sequence). The CDR3 spells CACPTQPWYGSRDAAFF. The CDR3 DNA follows: TGTGCCTGCCCCACACAGCCTTGGTATGGTAGCAGGGATGCAGCTTTCTTT. Supplemented by reference TRBV30 and TRBJ1-1, the full variable domain reads SQTIHQWPATLVQPVGSPLSLECTVEGTSNPNLYWYRQAAGRGLQLLFYSVGIGQISSEVPQNLSASRPQDRQFILSSKKLLLSDSGFYLCACPTQPWYGSRDAAFFGQGTRLTVV.

This clone appeared once. The chain has TRBV6-1 and TRBJ1-1; D is unclear. There are 14 residues in the CDR3. Germline V gives CDR1 MNHNS, CDR2 SASEGT. V was pared by 3 bases and J by 7 bases, with 15 bases between. CDR3 coding DNA: TGTGCCAGCAGTGACGATGGACTGGGCGGTGAAGCTTTCTTT. This translates into CASSDDGLGGEAFF.

The chain links TRBV7-9 to TRBJ2-3; 11 bases are shared with TRBD2. Looked up from germline, CDR1 is SEHNR and CDR2 is FQNEAQ (reference sequence). The CDR3 covers 15 residues. The ends lost 5 bases at V and 3 bases at J; junction bases unmatched: 4. The CDR3 DNA reads as TGTGCCAGCAGCCCCCGACTAGCGGGGACAGATACGCAGTATTTT. Translated, it gives CASSPRLAGTDTQYF.

The chain's CDR3 is CASSLVLGGYGYTF. CDR3 nucleotides: TGCGCCAGCAGCTTGGTACTGGGAGGCTATGGCTACACCTTC. V is TRBV5-1 and J is TRBJ1-2; the D is unclear. CDR1 and CDR2 (germline): SGHRS, YFSETQ. This CDR3 has 14 amino acids. V gave up 0 bases and J gave up 4 bases, with 10 bases separating them.

The V gene is TRBV9, the J gene TRBJ2-1; 10 bases fit TRBD2. V dropped 3 bases and J dropped 9; count of bases not matched to a gene: 12. The CDR3 extends over 16 amino acids. Germline-derived CDR1 and CDR2 are SGDLS and YYNGEE. The CDR3 coding sequence is TGTGCCAGCAGCGCGGGGAGTCTAGCGGGAGAACGTGAGCAGTTCTTC. It is translated as CASSAGSLAGEREQFF.

The V and J genes are TRBV30 and TRBJ1-4, with 7 bases that match TRBD1. After removal of 3 bases from V and 8 bases from J, the junction contained 15 bases not matched to a gene. CDR3 length equals 16 residues. The germline gives CDR1 GTSNPN, CDR2 SVGIG (reference sequence). In DNA, the CDR3 is TGTGCCTGGAGGCCCCTTGACAGGGTCCAAGGAGAAAAACTGTTTTTT. This codes for CAWRPLDRVQGEKLFF.

This clone showed up just once. The CDR3 DNA follows: TGCGCCAGCAGCGAGAGACAGGGACTTAACTACGAGCAGTACTTC. Its translation is CASSERQGLNYEQYF. The genes are TRBV5-1 and TRBJ2-7; the D gene is possibly TRBD1 (7 bases). Germline assignment: CDR1 SGHRS and CDR2 YFSETQ. The CDR3 spans 15 residues. V lost 4 bases, J lost 3 bases, and 17 bases lay in between. Filled out from reference TRBV5-1 and TRBJ2-7, the complete variable domain reads KAGVTQTPRYLIKTRGQQVTLSCSPISGHRSVSWYQQTPGQGLQFLFEYFSETQRNKGNFPGRFSGRQFSNSRSEMNVSTLELGDSALYLCASSERQGLNYEQYFGPGTRLTVT.

The chain links TRBV18 to TRBJ1-1; D is ambiguous. The CDR3 runs 13 residues. Germline CDR1 reads KGHSH; CDR2 reads LQKENI. Trimming removed 4 bases at V and 0 bases at J, with 6 bases between. DNA for the CDR3: TGTGCCAGCTCACGCGACATGAACACTGAAGCTTTCTTT. It yields the protein CASSRDMNTEAFF.

The chain couples TRBV27 to TRBJ1-5; D gene uncertain. V gave up 2 bases and J gave up 4 bases, with 6 bases separating them. The germline V gene has CDR1 MNHEY and CDR2 SMNVEV (reference sequence). CDR3 size: 13 residues. CDR3: CASSLEMNQPQHF. CDR3 sequence (DNA): TGTGCCAGCAGTTTAGAGATGAATCAGCCCCAGCATTTT.

The chain has TRBV27 and TRBJ2-4; maybe TRBD2 (5 bases). Per the germline V gene, CDR1 is MNHEY and CDR2 is SMNVEV (reference sequence). Trimming removed 6 bases from V and 7 bases from J, with 16 bases in between. This CDR3 contains 14 residues. Written as DNA, the CDR3 is TGTGCCAGCAGATCGGCGGGCCTGGGGAACATTCAGTACTTC. Its protein is CASRSAGLGNIQYF.

The chain is built from TRBV7-2 and TRBJ2-7; the match to TRBD1 covers 11 bases. With V trimmed by 4 bases and J by 4 bases, 6 bases remained unmatched. Germline CDR1 and CDR2: SGHTA and FQGNSA. This CDR3 has 15 amino acids. The CDR3 is CASSSRTGGGYEQYF. CDR3 DNA sequence: TGTGCCAGCAGCTCCCGGACAGGGGGCGGTTACGAGCAGTACTTC. The full variable domain, completed using reference TRBV7-2 and TRBJ2-7, is GAGVSQSPSNKVTEKGKDVELRCDPISGHTALYWYRQSLGQGLEFLIYFQGNSAPDKSGLPSDRFSAERTGGSVSTLTIQRTQQEDSAVYLCASSSRTGGGYEQYFGPGTRLTVT.

This rearrangement joins TRBV7-9 to TRBJ1-2, with D perhaps matching TRBD1 (6 bases). V lost 4 bases, J lost 2 bases, and 17 bases lay in between. The CDR3 has 16 amino acids. Germline V gene lookup returns CDR1 SEHNR and CDR2 FQNEAQ (reference sequence). For the CDR3, the DNA is TGTGCCAGCAGCTCCTGGAAGGGGGACGTAAACTATGGCTACACCTTC. Its translation is CASSSWKGDVNYGYTF.

The V and J genes are TRBV2 and TRBJ2-3; no clear D. Germline-derived CDR1 and CDR2 are SNHLY and FYNNEI. This CDR3 spans 13 amino acids. Trimming pared 7 bases from V and 2 bases from J, leaving 10 bases between. The CDR3 coding sequence is TGTGCCAGCACCCTAGAATACACAGATACGCAGTATTTT. Amino acid sequence: CASTLEYTDTQYF.

The chain links TRBV19 to TRBJ2-2, with 10 bases fitting TRBD2. The ends lost 3 bases at V and 5 bases at J; junction bases unmatched: 9. Germline loops: CDR1 LNHDA, CDR2 SQIVND (reference sequence). The CDR3 is 17 residues long. The CDR3 bases are TGTGCCAGTAGTATGCAAGCGGGAGGGCTATATACCGGGGAGCTGTTTTTT. Translating gives CASSMQAGGLYTGELFF.

The chain combines TRBV2 with TRBJ2-7; D ambiguous. Germline values: CDR1 SNHLY, CDR2 FYNNEI. V was cut by 8 bases and J by 2 bases, with 7 bases left in between. There are 11 residues in the CDR3. The CDR3 DNA reads as TGTGCCAGCTCGGTGGCCTACGAGCAGTACTTC. Its translation is CASSVAYEQYF.

V is TRBV9 and J is TRBJ2-3; D is ambiguous. CDR3 length equals 15 residues. Germline CDR1 is SGDLS and CDR2 is YYNGEE. With 3 bases removed from V and 5 bases from J, the gap between germline ends came to 16 bases. The CDR3 loop reads CASSDRSSSGDTQYF. CDR3 in DNA: TGTGCCAGCAGCGACCGATCGTCCTCCGGAGATACGCAGTATTTT.

V is TRBV7-9 and J is TRBJ2-5; 9 nucleotides line up with TRBD1. The V and J ends lost 5 bases and 3 bases, in that order; junction bases with no gene match: 4. The CDR3 covers 14 residues. Germline V gene lookup returns CDR1 SEHNR and CDR2 FQNEAQ (reference sequence). The CDR3 region is CASSPGTGKETQYF. The CDR3 DNA follows: TGTGCCAGCAGCCCAGGGACAGGGAAAGAGACCCAGTACTTC.

The chain employs TRBV6-1 and TRBJ2-3; D not resolved. V was trimmed by 1 base and J by 2 bases, leaving 7 bases between them. This CDR3 comprises 14 residues. Germline V gene lookup returns CDR1 MNHNS and CDR2 SASEGT. CDR3: CASSEVVVTDTQYF. CDR3 DNA: TGTGCCAGCAGTGAAGTGGTAGTCACAGATACGCAGTATTTT.

The gene calls are TRBV29-1 and TRBJ1-3, with a weak D call TRBD1 (5 bases). The CDR3 extends over 14 amino acids. Germline V gene lookup returns CDR1 SQVTM and CDR2 ANQGSEA. Trimming removed 4 bases from V and 3 bases from J, with 13 bases in between. CDR3 sequence reads: CSVVAPGFGNTIYF. CDR3 nucleotide sequence: TGCAGCGTTGTTGCACCAGGGTTTGGAAACACCATATATTTT. Full variable domain (missing parts from reference TRBV29-1 and TRBJ1-3): SAVISQKPSRDICQRGTSLTIQCQVDSQVTMMFWYRQQPGQSLTLIATANQGSEATYESGFVIDKFPISRPNLTFSTLTVSNMSPEDSSIYLCSVVAPGFGNTIYFGEGSWLTVV.

The gene calls are TRBV29-1 and TRBJ2-5; D is possibly TRBD2 (7 bases). The CDR3 is made up of 12 amino acids. The V end was cut by 4 bases, the J end by 7 bases, with 13 bases between. CDR1 and CDR2 (germline): SQVTM, ANQGSEA. DNA of the CDR3: TGCAGCGTTGGGGGTGGGGGGGCGACCCAGTACTTC. It translates to CSVGGGGATQYF. The full variable domain, its missing parts supplied by reference TRBV29-1 and TRBJ2-5, is SAVISQKPSRDICQRGTSLTIQCQVDSQVTMMFWYRQQPGQSLTLIATANQGSEATYESGFVIDKFPISRPNLTFSTLTVSNMSPEDSSIYLCSVGGGGATQYFGPGTRLLVL.

This chain links TRBV29-1 with TRBJ2-7, with TRBD2 matching 14 bases. The V gene's germline CDR1 is SQVTM and CDR2 ANQGSEA. V shed 7 bases and J 0 bases; nucleotides not matched to a gene: 11. This CDR3 contains 17 residues. CDR3: CSAGPGLAGVNSYEQYF. The CDR3, as DNA: TGCAGCGCCGGCCCGGGACTAGCGGGAGTGAACTCCTACGAGCAGTACTTC.

V and J are TRBV29-1 and TRBJ2-5; D is unresolved. The CDR3 extends over 13 amino acids. Germline V gene data show CDR1 as SQVTM and CDR2 as ANQGSEA. V was clipped by 0 bases and J by 3 bases, with 8 bases between them. CDR3 loop: CSVEDEVEETQYF. The CDR3 bases are TGCAGCGTTGAAGATGAGGTGGAAGAGACCCAGTACTTC. The entire variable domain, with the rest obtained from reference TRBV29-1 and TRBJ2-5, is as follows: SAVISQKPSRDICQRGTSLTIQCQVDSQVTMMFWYRQQPGQSLTLIATANQGSEATYESGFVIDKFPISRPNLTFSTLTVSNMSPEDSSIYLCSVEDEVEETQYFGPGTRLLVL.

The chain is built from TRBV11-3 and TRBJ2-7; 14 positions match TRBD2. V lost 4 bases to trimming and J lost 4 bases; unmatched junction nucleotides: 0. Germline V gene data show CDR1 as SGHNT and CDR2 as YENEEA. This CDR3 is built from 14 residues. CDR3 DNA sequence: TGTGCCAGCAGCTGGACTAGCGGGAGGTACGAGCAGTACTTC. Translating gives CASSWTSGRYEQYF.

This chain uses TRBV30 with TRBJ2-7; D perhaps matches TRBD2 (6 bases). V gave up 5 bases and J gave up 0 bases, with 14 bases separating them. The CDR3 is 14 amino acids. Germline CDR1 and CDR2: GTSNPN and SVGIG (reference sequence). The CDR3 loop reads CAWARDWSSYEQYF. As DNA, the CDR3 is TGTGCCTGGGCCAGGGACTGGAGCTCCTACGAGCAGTACTTC. Full variable domain (missing parts from reference TRBV30 and TRBJ2-7): SQTIHQWPATLVQPVGSPLSLECTVEGTSNPNLYWYRQAAGRGLQLLFYSVGIGQISSEVPQNLSASRPQDRQFILSSKKLLLSDSGFYLCAWARDWSSYEQYFGPGTRLTVT.